This T cell receptor (beta chain) was recovered during a study of blood T cells in healthy people across ages. About the research overall: When template switching was applied, about one barcoded beta molecule was captured per two T cells. Study results and caveats: Significant beta diversity loss was already apparent by age roughly 38, declining roughly linearly. Lack of knowledge of donor CMV status possibly confounded expanded clonotype changes.

The use of a sample-barcoded 5' primer and a J-beta primer mix characterized a second PCR of roughly 6 to 11 cycles. TCRdb re-derived calls from the 5' RACE reads in MiXCR, one entry per CDR3 protein. The profile shows hundreds of thousands of distinct CDR3 sequences, just over 55% of them singletons. The V gene lost 8 bases and the J gene lost 2 bases, with 11 bases spanning the gap. Germline V gene lookup returns CDR1 DFQATT and CDR2 SNEGSKA (reference sequence). The CDR3 has 12 residues. Comment on this clonotype: Its antigen is currently unknown.

Samples each yielded at least 5 micrograms of total RNA. This sequence originates from a middle-aged man in good health. This chain joins TRBV20-1 and TRBJ2-3; D is undetermined. The sample comprised blood. CDR3 protein: CSLPADTDTQYF. CDR3 in DNA: TGCAGTCTCCCGGCCGACACAGATACGCAGTATTTT.